In its sample, the clone carrying this T cell receptor (beta chain) was seen a few times. This may be a read error, as it is one base from a much larger clone. CD8+CD57+ cell expansion had been shown by flow cytometry in patients chosen for sequencing. The TCR beta profiling, which covered VDJ combination and CDR3 sequence, was carried out using genomic DNA as the template. MiXCR, applied by TCRdb to the reads, yields one record per CDR3 protein. The repertoire includes a few hundred thousand distinct CDR3 sequences, roughly 50% of them detected once, and just under 20% sits in the top ten. The record originates from a study of CD8+CD57+ T cells in acquired aplastic anemia. Study overall: Sorted CD4+ and CD8+ cells yielded DNA averaging approximately 3.4 ug.

The CDR3 contains 14 residues. The V and J ends lost 3 bases and 4 bases respectively, with 12 bases between them. The chain is built from TRBV12-3 or TRBV12-4 and TRBJ2-5; either TRBD1 or TRBD2 may fit D (5 bases each). This clonotype originated in a human donor with aplastic anemia. Sequenced: sorted CD4+, CD8+, or CD8+CD57+ T cells (not recorded which) from PBMCs. The DNA of the CDR3 is TGTGCCAGCAGTTTGGTAGCGAGGGGAGAGACCCAGTACTTC. It is translated as CASSLVARGETQYF.